These T cell receptor beta chains were read from a single sample in a study of shared clonotypes between healthy human individuals. The table came from immunoSEQ multiplex PCR; TCRdb's copy has only in-frame clones and leaves some out. This table has just over 2,000,000 clones, roughly 95% appearing once. Material: naive CD8+ T cells sorted from blood. The receptor source for this set is a man younger than 35 in good health. CDR3s include the opening cysteine and the closing phenylalanine or tryptophan. The order of the fields is J gene, clone size, D gene, V gene, CDR3 DNA, CDR3 protein. The D gene is left open where the match is weak. The size entry is marked missing in some rows and otherwise reads once, few, many or a size class.

j_call: TRBJ1-2
clone_size: -
d_call: TRBD1
v_call: TRBV7-8
cdr3_nt: TGTGCCAGCAGCGCAACGACAGGGCCCTATGGCTACACCTTC
cdr3_aa: CASSATTGPYGYTF

j_call: TRBJ1-1
clone_size: -
d_call: TRBD1
v_call: TRBV14
cdr3_nt: TGTGCCAGCAGCCAAGTCGGACAGGGGGTGGTAACTGAAGCTTTCTTT
cdr3_aa: CASSQVGQGVVTEAFF

j_call: TRBJ2-4
clone_size: once
d_call: TRBD1
v_call: TRBV6-1
cdr3_nt: TGTGCCAGTAGACAGGGAATGGACATTCAGTACTTC
cdr3_aa: CASRQGMDIQYF

j_call: TRBJ2-7
clone_size: -
d_call: -
v_call: TRBV28
cdr3_nt: TGTGCCAGCAGTTCCCCGGGTGCATACGAGCAGTACTTC
cdr3_aa: CASSSPGAYEQYF

j_call: TRBJ1-2
clone_size: -
d_call: -
v_call: TRBV4-1
cdr3_nt: TGCGCCAGCAGCCAAGAAGGGCCGTATGGCTACACCTTC
cdr3_aa: CASSQEGPYGYTF

j_call: TRBJ2-5
clone_size: -
d_call: -
v_call: TRBV5-8
cdr3_nt: TGTGCCAGCAGCGCGGACATGCAAGAGACCCAGTACTTC
cdr3_aa: CASSADMQETQYF

j_call: TRBJ2-2
clone_size: -
d_call: -
v_call: TRBV19
cdr3_nt: TGTGCCAGTAGCCTCAGGACAGAAAACACCGGGGAGCTGTTTTTT
cdr3_aa: CASSLRTENTGELFF

j_call: TRBJ2-5
clone_size: once
d_call: TRBD2
v_call: TRBV28
cdr3_nt: TGTGCCAGCAGTCTTCGCGGGGGAGGGGAGACCCAGTACTTC
cdr3_aa: CASSLRGGGETQYF

j_call: TRBJ1-1
clone_size: -
d_call: -
v_call: TRBV11-2
cdr3_nt: TGTGCCAGCAGCTTAGTCCGTGGCCCTGAAGCTTTCTTT
cdr3_aa: CASSLVRGPEAFF

j_call: TRBJ1-5
clone_size: -
d_call: -
v_call: TRBV6-1
cdr3_nt: TGTGCCAGCGTAATGGCAAGAAATAGCAATCAGCCCCAGCATTTT
cdr3_aa: CASVMARNSNQPQHF

j_call: TRBJ1-1
clone_size: once
d_call: -
v_call: TRBV6-5
cdr3_nt: TGTGCCAGCAGTTACTCTCCAGGGGCTTTGAACACTGAAGCTTTCTTT
cdr3_aa: CASSYSPGALNTEAFF

j_call: TRBJ1-6
clone_size: -
d_call: TRBD1
v_call: TRBV11-3
cdr3_nt: TGTGCCAGCAGCCCACGCCCGACAGGGGATCAAAGCTCCTATAATTCACCCCTCCACTTT
cdr3_aa: CASSPRPTGDQSSYNSPLHF